A single sample gave rise to the 26 T cell receptor beta chains below, sequenced in a study of beta chain features in type 1 diabetes. The sequenced template was cDNA made from the entire isolated RNA. Assay used: immunoSEQ multiplex PCR; TCRdb lists only in-frame clones, some missing. This table has 850,000 to 900,000 clones, roughly 17% appearing once. The sequenced material came from naive CD4+ T cells from blood. The source of these receptors is a woman aged 18-29 years in good health.

The chain is built from TRBV28 and TRBJ1-1; 8 positions agree with TRBD1. This CDR3 is 14 amino acids long. Germline CDR1 reads MDHEN; CDR2 reads SYDVKM. V lost 7 bases to trimming and J lost 3 bases; unmatched junction nucleotides: 7. This CDR3 is CASTNGQGYTEAFF. CDR3 nucleotide sequence: TGTGCCAGCACCAACGGACAGGGCTACACTGAAGCTTTCTTT. Full variable domain (remainder filled in from reference TRBV28 and TRBJ1-1): DVKVTQSSRYLVKRTGEKVFLECVQDMDHENMFWYRQDPGLGLRLIYFSYDVKMKEKGDIPEGYSVSREKKERFSLILESASTNQTSMYLCASTNGQGYTEAFFGQGTRLTVV.

V and J are TRBV4-1 and TRBJ2-1; TRBD2 aligns across 7 bases. This CDR3 is 16 amino acids long. Germline values: CDR1 MGHRA, CDR2 YSYEKL. The trim removed 0 bases at V and 16 bases at J, leaving 18 bases unmatched. Written as DNA, the CDR3 is TGCGCCAGCAGCCAAGACAGGACTAGGTTCCTGTCCCCCTTCTTCTTC. Its protein product is CASSQDRTRFLSPFFF.

This clone appeared a few times. This chain uses TRBV4-2 with TRBJ2-4; D call uncertain. Germline V CDR1 and CDR2: LGHNA, YNFKEQ. This CDR3 is 16 amino acids long. V was trimmed by 3 bases and J by 0 bases, leaving 12 bases between them. CDR3 loop: CASSHATLLAKNIQYF. The CDR3 nucleotides read TGTGCCAGCAGCCACGCGACACTCCTAGCCAAAAACATTCAGTACTTC.

A few counts support this clone. CDR3 in amino acids: CASSLSGDRAHGYTF. The CDR3 nucleotides read TGTGCCAGCAGCTTAAGCGGGGACAGGGCACATGGCTACACCTTC. The rearrangement links TRBV7-9 to TRBJ1-2, with 9 nucleotides matching TRBD1. Trimming took 2 bases from V and 6 from J; bases not matched to a gene: 7. Germline V CDR1 and CDR2: SEHNR, FQNEAQ (reference sequence). This CDR3 has 15 amino acids.

This chain connects TRBV4-2 to TRBJ2-5, with TRBD1 matching 8 bases. CDR1 and CDR2 from the germline V gene are LGHNA and YNFKEQ. V lost 1 base, J lost 7 bases, and 8 bases stayed unmatched. The CDR3 spans 15 residues. In DNA, the CDR3 is TGTGCCAGCAGCCAAGTAGGAGGACAGGGAGGGACCCAGTACTTC. It translates to CASSQVGGQGGTQYF.

In this sample, this clone turned up a few times. The V call is TRBV28, the J call TRBJ2-1; TRBD2 is a possible D gene (5 bases). Germline assignment: CDR1 MDHEN and CDR2 SYDVKM. The CDR3 spans 13 residues. The V end lost 6 bases, the J end lost 2 bases, and 8 bases lay between the germline ends. The CDR3 loop reads CASRNGAYNEQFF. Here the CDR3 DNA reads TGTGCCAGCAGAAACGGGGCCTACAATGAGCAGTTCTTC.

The table lists this clone with a few counts. The genes are TRBV10-2 and TRBJ2-7; D is undetermined. The CDR3 extends over 12 amino acids. Trimming cost V 7 bases and J 7 bases, with 14 bases left between them. CDR1 WSHSY and CDR2 SAAADI come from the germline V gene. CDR3 in amino acids: CASTRGVGEQYF. The CDR3 DNA reads as TGCGCCAGCACTCGTGGGGTCGGGGAGCAGTACTTC.

A few counts support this clone. The CDR3 is CAIGVTSKYTDTQYF. DNA of the CDR3: TGTGCCATCGGTGTAACCTCAAAATACACAGATACGCAGTATTTT. This chain uses TRBV10-3 with TRBJ2-3; D is undetermined. Germline V gives CDR1 ENHRY, CDR2 SYGVKD. The CDR3 length is 15 residues. V shed 8 bases and J shed 2 bases, with 17 bases lying between them.

The chain combines TRBV28 with TRBJ1-1, with a possible D match to TRBD1 (6 bases). V was shortened by 7 bases and J by 5 bases, with 14 bases between the two germline ends. This CDR3 comprises 13 residues. Looked up from germline, CDR1 is MDHEN and CDR2 is SYDVKM. This CDR3 reads CASTIGGVTEAFF. The CDR3 DNA reads as TGTGCCAGCACCATAGGGGGGGTGACTGAAGCTTTCTTT.

This chain connects TRBV13 to TRBJ2-5; maybe TRBD1 (6 bases). Germline CDR1 reads PRHDT; CDR2 reads FYEKMQ (reference sequence). With 5 bases removed from V and 5 bases from J, the gap between germline ends came to 15 bases. CDR3 length: 14 residues. The CDR3 sequence is CASSTLQGGETQYF. The CDR3 nucleotides read TGTGCCAGCAGCACTTTACAGGGCGGGGAGACCCAGTACTTC.

This clone has just a few counts. The V and J genes are TRBV28 and TRBJ2-7; D is uncertain. CDR1 and CDR2 (germline): MDHEN, SYDVKM. Trimming took 10 bases from V and 2 from J, leaving 15 bases between them. The CDR3 sequence is 13 residues long. The CDR3 DNA reads TGTGCCACGACGGGCCCGAACGCCTACGAGCAGTACTTC. This encodes CATTGPNAYEQYF.

There are a few counts of this clone. V usage is TRBV9 and J usage is TRBJ2-3, with D hard to call. Germline CDR1 SGDLS, CDR2 YYNGEE. The CDR3 loop spans 16 amino acids. Trimming removed 3 bases from V and 4 bases from J, with 18 bases in between. CDR3 protein: CASSARVTPLPDTQYF. In nucleotides, the CDR3 is TGTGCCAGCAGCGCAAGAGTGACTCCCCTTCCAGATACGCAGTATTTT.

This clone was detected only a few times. V gene TRBV11-2 combines with J gene TRBJ2-5, with a possible D match to TRBD1 (6 bases). The V gene's germline CDR1 is SGHAT and CDR2 FQNNGV. Trimming shortened V by 4 bases and J by 5 bases, and 23 bases separated the two germline ends. This CDR3 is 17 amino acids long. This CDR3 reads CASSSSPLPGAAETQYF. DNA for the CDR3: TGTGCCAGCAGCTCCAGTCCCCTCCCAGGGGCCGCTGAGACCCAGTACTTC.

Comments on this clone: The sample holds other DNA sequences that translate to the same CDR3. The genes are TRBV28 and TRBJ1-2; 9 bases are a match to TRBD1. The V segment lost 5 bases and the J segment 4 bases; nucleotides outside the gene matches: 2. From germline, CDR1 is MDHEN and CDR2 SYDVKM. The CDR3 consists of 13 residues. The CDR3 region is CASSPDRGYGYTF. The CDR3 DNA is TGTGCCAGCAGTCCGGACAGGGGCTATGGCTACACCTTC.

The chain employs TRBV7-9 and TRBJ2-7; D ambiguous. Germline V gives CDR1 SEHNR, CDR2 FQNEAQ (reference sequence). The CDR3 runs 13 residues. Between the trimmed V and J ends, which lost 1 base and 9 bases, there was a span of 13 bases. CDR3 sequence reads: CASSLDRVGGQYF. CDR3 bases: TGTGCCAGCAGCTTAGATAGGGTGGGCGGGCAGTACTTC.

This clone occurred a few times. This chain joins TRBV7-8 and TRBJ1-2; D gene unclear. V lost 1 base and J 4 bases, leaving 16 bases between the germline ends. This CDR3 spans 16 amino acids. Germline V gene data show CDR1 as SGHVS and CDR2 as FQNEAQ. The CDR3, as DNA: TGTGCCAGCAGCTTAGGGCCAGGCCCTTTGGCCTATGGCTACACCTTC. It specifies CASSLGPGPLAYGYTF.

This chain connects TRBV2 to TRBJ2-5, with TRBD2 matching 12 bases. The J segment lost 5 bases and the V segment lost 2 bases, leaving 0 bases of the junction unmatched. This CDR3 has 14 residues. Germline values: CDR1 SNHLY, CDR2 FYNNEI. The CDR3 spells CASSELAGGETQYF. CDR3 nucleotides: TGTGCCAGCAGTGAACTAGCGGGAGGGGAGACCCAGTACTTC.

This rearrangement joins TRBV28 to TRBJ1-4; no definite D call. The germline V gene encodes CDR1 MDHEN and CDR2 SYDVKM. The CDR3 extends over 13 amino acids. Trimming cost V 4 bases and J 6 bases, with 9 bases left between them. CDR3 sequence reads: CASSSFGHEKLFF. In DNA, the CDR3 is TGTGCCAGCAGTTCTTTCGGTCATGAAAAACTGTTTTTT.

The chain is built from TRBV6-1 and TRBJ2-7, with D tentatively TRBD1 (6 bases). CDR3 length: 14 amino acids. Germline CDR1 reads MNHNS; CDR2 reads SASEGT. The ends were cut back, 5 bases at V and 5 bases at J, with 16 bases in the middle. The CDR3 sequence is CASSLTKQGHEQYF. CDR3 nucleotides: TGTGCCAGCAGTCTGACAAAACAGGGACACGAGCAGTACTTC.

The chain joins TRBV18 to TRBJ2-4, with TRBD2 matching 10 bases. The CDR3 is 18 residues long. V lost 4 bases and J lost 3; bases outside the gene matches: 12. Germline CDR1 and CDR2: KGHSH and LQKENI. The CDR3 spells CASSLASGSVAGKNIQYF. The CDR3 nucleotides are TGTGCCAGCTCACTCGCTAGCGGGAGCGTCGCGGGCAAAAACATTCAGTACTTC.

This clone came up a few times. The rearrangement links TRBV4-1 to TRBJ2-7; D could derive from TRBD1 or TRBD2 (5 bases each). Germline-derived CDR1 and CDR2 are MGHRA and YSYEKL. Trimming pared 3 bases from V and 3 bases from J, leaving 15 bases between. CDR3 length: 15 residues. CDR3 DNA: TGCGCCAGCAGCCAGTTACCGGGACCCTTCTACGAGCAGTACTTC. Its translation: CASSQLPGPFYEQYF.

This clone has just a few counts. The V call is TRBV9, the J call TRBJ1-1, with a possible D match to TRBD1 (5 bases). Germline values: CDR1 SGDLS, CDR2 YYNGEE. Trimming pared 2 bases from V and 4 bases from J, leaving 15 bases between. The CDR3 is made up of 15 amino acids. The CDR3: CASSVTVGAGTEAFF. Here the CDR3 DNA reads TGTGCCAGCAGCGTCACCGTCGGGGCGGGCACTGAAGCTTTCTTT.

This clone was detected only a few times. The chain links TRBV7-8 to TRBJ1-2; 7 bases line up with TRBD1. Germline V lookup: CDR1 SGHVS, CDR2 FQNEAQ. The CDR3 consists of 15 residues. V lost 5 bases and J lost 0; bases outside the gene matches: 6. In DNA form, the CDR3 reads TGTGCCAGCAGCAAGTCGGGACAGTCTAACTATGGCTACACCTTC. This codes for CASSKSGQSNYGYTF.

This clone was seen only a few times. V gene TRBV7-8 combines with J gene TRBJ2-1; perhaps TRBD2 as D (6 bases). This CDR3 has 17 residues. CDR1 is SGHVS and CDR2 is FQNEAQ in the germline V gene. Trimming removed 4 bases from V and 3 bases from J, with 19 bases in between. For the CDR3, the DNA is TGTGCCAGCAGCTCGTTCCTTGGGAGGAGGTTCTACAATGAGCAGTTCTTC. Translation gives CASSSFLGRRFYNEQFF.

Points on this clone: One junction end disagrees with the germline gene, perhaps due to a read error. The genes are TRBV11-2 and TRBJ2-7; D is unresolved. From germline, CDR1 is SGHAT and CDR2 FQNNGV. The CDR3 extends over 11 amino acids. As DNA, the CDR3 is TGTGCCAGCAGCCAATCGTTGTTGATGGACTTC. Its protein product is CASSQSLLMDF. The full variable domain, with the rest looked up from reference TRBV11-2 and TRBJ2-7, is EAGVAQSPRYKIIEKRQSVAFWCNPISGHATLYWYQQILGQGPKLLIQFQNNGVVDDSQLPKDRFSAERLKGVDSTLKIQPAKLEDSAVYLCASSQSLLMDFGPGTRLTVT.

CDR3 sequence reads: CASSPTASGKKDTQYF. CDR3 DNA: TGTGCCAGCTCACCGACGGCTAGCGGAAAAAAAGATACGCAGTATTTT. J is TRBJ2-3 and V is TRBV18, with 7 bases matching TRBD2. The CDR3 spans 16 residues. Germline CDR1 KGHSH, CDR2 LQKENI. J gave up 5 bases and V 3 bases, and 11 bases lay outside the gene matches.